This T cell receptor (beta chain) was found in a study of blood T cell repertoires in COVID-19. Repertoires were generated with immunoSEQ multiplex PCR, while TCRdb's copy carries only in-frame clones and drops some. The top ten clones hold 6.3% of a sample with approximately 89,000 clones, approximately 84% of them seen once. What was sequenced was peripheral blood. This receptor was identified in a man between 65 and 80 years old with COVID-19, enrolled during active disease.

DNA for the CDR3: TGTGCTAGTGGTTTGGGGGGCGTAGTATCCGGCTACACCTTC. Translating gives CASGLGGVVSGYTF. The rearrangement uses TRBV12-5 and TRBJ1-2; possible D gene TRBD1, 5 bases. Germline lookup yields CDR1 LGHNT and CDR2 FRNRAP. This CDR3 comprises 14 residues. V was pared by 1 base and J by 8 bases, with 14 bases between.